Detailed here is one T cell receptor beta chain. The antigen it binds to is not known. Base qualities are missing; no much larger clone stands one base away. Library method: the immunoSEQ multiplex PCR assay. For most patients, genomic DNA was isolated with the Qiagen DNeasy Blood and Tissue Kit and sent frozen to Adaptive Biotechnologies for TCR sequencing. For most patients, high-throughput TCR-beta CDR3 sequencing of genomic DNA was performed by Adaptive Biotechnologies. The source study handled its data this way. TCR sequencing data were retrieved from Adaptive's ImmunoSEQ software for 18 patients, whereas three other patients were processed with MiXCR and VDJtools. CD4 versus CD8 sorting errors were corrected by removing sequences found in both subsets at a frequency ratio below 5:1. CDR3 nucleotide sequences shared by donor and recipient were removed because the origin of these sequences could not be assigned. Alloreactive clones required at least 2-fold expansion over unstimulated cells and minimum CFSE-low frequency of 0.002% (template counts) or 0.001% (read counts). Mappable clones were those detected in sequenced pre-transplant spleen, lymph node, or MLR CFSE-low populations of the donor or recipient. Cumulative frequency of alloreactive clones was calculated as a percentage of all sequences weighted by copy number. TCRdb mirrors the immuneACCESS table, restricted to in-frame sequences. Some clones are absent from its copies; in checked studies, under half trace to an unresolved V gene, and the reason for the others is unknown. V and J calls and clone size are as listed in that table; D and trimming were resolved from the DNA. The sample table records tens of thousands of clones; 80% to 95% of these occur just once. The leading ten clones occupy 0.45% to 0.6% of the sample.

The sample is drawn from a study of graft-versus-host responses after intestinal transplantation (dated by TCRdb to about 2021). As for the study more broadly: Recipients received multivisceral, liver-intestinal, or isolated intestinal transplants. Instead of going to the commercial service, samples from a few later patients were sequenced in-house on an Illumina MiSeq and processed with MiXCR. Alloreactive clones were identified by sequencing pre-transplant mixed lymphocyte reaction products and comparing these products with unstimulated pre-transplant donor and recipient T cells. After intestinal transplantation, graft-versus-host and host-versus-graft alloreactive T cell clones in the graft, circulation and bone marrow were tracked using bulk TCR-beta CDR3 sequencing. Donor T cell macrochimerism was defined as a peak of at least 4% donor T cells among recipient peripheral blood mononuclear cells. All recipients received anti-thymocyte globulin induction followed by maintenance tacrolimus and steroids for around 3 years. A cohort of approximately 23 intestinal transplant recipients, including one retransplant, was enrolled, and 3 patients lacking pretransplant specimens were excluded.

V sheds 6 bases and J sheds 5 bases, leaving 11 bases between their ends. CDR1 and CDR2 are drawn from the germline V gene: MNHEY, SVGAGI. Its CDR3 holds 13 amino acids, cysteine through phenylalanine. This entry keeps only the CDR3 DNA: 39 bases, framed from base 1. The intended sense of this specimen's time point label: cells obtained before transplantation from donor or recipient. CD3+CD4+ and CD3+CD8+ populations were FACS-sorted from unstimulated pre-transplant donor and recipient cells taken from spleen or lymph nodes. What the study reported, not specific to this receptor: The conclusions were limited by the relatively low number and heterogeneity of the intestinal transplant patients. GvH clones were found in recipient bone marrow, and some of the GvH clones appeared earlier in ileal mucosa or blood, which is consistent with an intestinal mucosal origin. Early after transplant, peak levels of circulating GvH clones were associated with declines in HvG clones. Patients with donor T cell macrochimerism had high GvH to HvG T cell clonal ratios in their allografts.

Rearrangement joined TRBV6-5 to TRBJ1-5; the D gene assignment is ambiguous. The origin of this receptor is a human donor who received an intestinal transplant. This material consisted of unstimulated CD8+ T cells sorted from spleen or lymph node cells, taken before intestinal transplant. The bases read TGTGCCAGCAGCTCCGACGGAGATCAGCCCCAGCATTTT. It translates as CASSSDGDQPQHF.